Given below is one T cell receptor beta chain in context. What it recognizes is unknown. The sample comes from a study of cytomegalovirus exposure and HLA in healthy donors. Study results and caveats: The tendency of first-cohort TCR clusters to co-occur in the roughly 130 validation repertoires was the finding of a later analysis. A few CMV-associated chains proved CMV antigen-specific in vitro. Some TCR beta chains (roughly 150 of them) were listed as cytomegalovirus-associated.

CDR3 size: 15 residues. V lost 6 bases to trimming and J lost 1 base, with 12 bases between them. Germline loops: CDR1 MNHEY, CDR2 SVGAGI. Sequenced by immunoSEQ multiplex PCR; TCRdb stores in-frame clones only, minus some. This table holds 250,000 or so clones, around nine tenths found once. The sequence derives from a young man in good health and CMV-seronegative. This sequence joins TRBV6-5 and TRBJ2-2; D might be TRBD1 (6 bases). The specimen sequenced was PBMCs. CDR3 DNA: TGTGCCAGCAGCTTCAGGGGTGGGAACACCGGGGAGCTGTTTTTT. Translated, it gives CASSFRGGNTGELFF.